This TCR beta chain derives from a study of blood T cells in healthy people across ages. Study-wide points: Unsorted PBMCs blocked a conclusive comparison of naive and antigen-experienced cells. There were more naive CD4+ cells and higher diversity in long-lived donors than in aged donors.

It was with a sample-barcoded 5' primer and a J-beta primer mix that a second PCR of roughly 7 to 12 cycles was run. MiXCR, run by TCRdb on the 5' RACE reads, gives a single entry per CDR3 protein. This table holds fewer than 900,000 distinct CDR3 sequences, roughly 43% found once. The sample holds a few counts of this clonotype. Its antigen is not identified. The germline V gene encodes CDR1 DFQATT and CDR2 SNEGSKA (reference sequence). V was trimmed by 1 base and J by 2 bases, leaving 15 bases between them. CDR3 length equals 15 residues. The sequence was obtained from a woman aged 55-70 years in good health. Sequenced sample: blood. The chain joins TRBV20-1 to TRBJ2-7; perhaps TRBD2 as D (6 bases). CDR3 in DNA: TGCAGTGCTAGAGGAAGAGGGACTGCTACCTACGAGCAGTACTTC. Translation gives CSARGRGTATYEQYF.